Presented here are 24 T cell receptor beta chains from one specimen sequenced in a study of blood T cell repertoires in COVID-19. Sequencing used immunoSEQ multiplex PCR; TCRdb keeps in-frame clones, though not all of them. The sample lists under 250,000 clones, around 81% seen once, with less than 5.5% in the top ten. Input material: peripheral blood. Receptors originate from a man in his fifties or sixties with active or convalescent COVID-19.

The chain couples TRBV5-1 to TRBJ1-1, with 7 bases matching TRBD1. CDR3 length: 13 residues. Losses at the gene ends were 0 bases for V and 9 bases for J; bases not matched to a gene: 5. The germline gives CDR1 SGHRS, CDR2 YFSETQ. CDR3 sequence reads: CASSLGGQRKAFF. Written as DNA, the CDR3 is TGCGCCAGCAGCTTGGGGGGACAGCGCAAAGCTTTCTTT.

V usage is TRBV6-6 and J usage is TRBJ1-1; TRBD1 matches 8 bases. V dropped 5 bases and J dropped 7; count of bases not matched to a gene: 6. Per germline, CDR1 MNHNY and CDR2 SVGAGI (reference sequence). This CDR3 has 13 amino acids. The CDR3 nucleotides are TGTGCCAGCAGTCAGGGGGCCCTCGGTGAAGCTTTCTTT. It is translated as CASSQGALGEAFF.

The chain carries TRBV30 and TRBJ1-4; D not resolved. The germline V gene has CDR1 GTSNPN and CDR2 SVGIG (reference sequence). CDR3 size: 16 residues. V lost 4 bases to trimming and J lost 3 bases, with 18 bases between them. CDR3 sequence reads: CAWTPAGFAANEKLFF. For the CDR3, the DNA is TGTGCCTGGACCCCAGCGGGGTTTGCAGCTAATGAAAAACTGTTTTTT. Looking up the rest from reference TRBV30 and TRBJ1-4 gives the full variable domain: SQTIHQWPATLVQPVGSPLSLECTVEGTSNPNLYWYRQAAGRGLQLLFYSVGIGQISSEVPQNLSASRPQDRQFILSSKKLLLSDSGFYLCAWTPAGFAANEKLFFGSGTQLSVL.

The chain recombines TRBV29-1 with TRBJ1-1, with D possibly matching TRBD1 (5 bases). There are 13 residues in the CDR3. Germline V gives CDR1 SQVTM, CDR2 ANQGSEA. As DNA, the CDR3 is TGCAGGGCGGGGCAGGGAGGAATAACTGAAGCTTTCTTT. It specifies CRAGQGGITEAFF.

This chain joins TRBV6-6 and TRBJ2-2; 9 positions match TRBD2. Germline CDR1 is MNHNY and CDR2 is SVGAGI (reference sequence). V lost 2 bases to trimming and J lost 8 bases; unmatched junction nucleotides: 0. This CDR3 contains 13 residues. The CDR3 spells CASSYGLAGELFF. The CDR3 region has the DNA TGTGCCAGCAGTTACGGACTAGCGGGGGAGCTGTTTTTT.

In DNA form, the CDR3 reads TGTGCCAGTAGTAATTACGGGACAGCGATGACTGAAGCTTTCTTT. It translates to CASSNYGTAMTEAFF. This sequence joins TRBV19 and TRBJ1-1; the match to TRBD1 covers 7 bases. The CDR3 has 15 residues. Trimming removed 4 bases from V and 5 bases from J; junction bases left unmatched: 10. The germline CDR1 and CDR2 sequences are LNHDA and SQIVND (reference sequence).

This chain uses TRBV5-1 with TRBJ1-1; 9 positions agree with TRBD1. The CDR3 consists of 14 residues. The V and J ends lost 3 bases and 4 bases, in that order; junction bases with no gene match: 4. From germline, CDR1 is SGHRS and CDR2 YFSETQ. The CDR3 DNA reads as TGCGCCAGCAGCTCGACAGGGGGAGGCACTGAAGCTTTCTTT. Protein sequence: CASSSTGGGTEAFF.

About this clone itself: Other DNA sequences in this sample translate to the same CDR3. The chain has TRBV5-1 and TRBJ2-3, with D tentatively TRBD1 (5 bases). Germline V gene lookup returns CDR1 SGHRS and CDR2 YFSETQ. CDR3 size: 14 residues. V was pared by 0 bases and J by 2 bases, with 7 bases between. The CDR3 protein is CASSLATVTDTQYF. The CDR3 region has the DNA TGCGCCAGCAGCTTGGCGACAGTCACAGATACGCAGTATTTT.

V and J are TRBV30 and TRBJ2-3, with D perhaps matching TRBD2 (7 bases). V was shortened by 0 bases and J by 2 bases, with 12 bases between the two germline ends. This CDR3 spans 15 amino acids. Germline assignment: CDR1 GTSNPN and CDR2 SVGIG (reference sequence). The CDR3 sequence is CAWSVGGGDTDTQYF. The CDR3 region has the DNA TGTGCCTGGAGTGTTGGCGGGGGCGACACAGATACGCAGTATTTT.

The CDR3 protein is CASSTQGSTEAFF. DNA for the CDR3: TGTGCCAGCAGCACCCAGGGGAGCACTGAAGCTTTCTTT. The rearrangement uses TRBV3-1 (or the pseudogene TRBV3-2) and TRBJ1-1; perhaps TRBD1 as D (6 bases). Germline V gives CDR1 LGHDT, CDR2 YNNKEL (reference sequence). V dropped 5 bases and J dropped 4 bases, with 11 bases sitting between them. This CDR3 has 13 amino acids.

The chain has TRBV5-1 and TRBJ1-3; D is unresolved. Germline CDR1 is SGHRS and CDR2 is YFSETQ. The CDR3 has 14 residues. Between the trimmed V and J ends, which lost 3 bases and 3 bases, there was a span of 10 bases. DNA for the CDR3: TGCGCCAGCAGCTCCATTGTCGGTGGAAACACCATATATTTT. Its translation: CASSSIVGGNTIYF.

The rearrangement uses TRBV11-2 and TRBJ2-1; D possibly corresponds to TRBD2 (6 bases). Germline loops: CDR1 SGHAT, CDR2 FQNNGV. The CDR3 is 13 amino acids. The V end lost 5 bases, the J end lost 9 bases, and 14 bases lay between the germline ends. In nucleotides, the CDR3 is TGTGCCAGCAGCCCAGAGCGGGCTACTGAGCAGTTCTTC. It codes for CASSPERATEQFF.

The gene calls are TRBV29-1 and TRBJ2-7; 16 nucleotides line up with TRBD2. The CDR3 is made up of 13 amino acids. After removal of 6 bases from V and 6 bases from J, the junction contained 2 bases not matched to a gene. Germline-derived CDR1 and CDR2 are SQVTM and ANQGSEA. The chain's CDR3 is CSVGTSGGGEQYF. For the CDR3, the DNA is TGCAGCGTCGGGACTAGCGGGGGGGGCGAGCAGTACTTC.

The chain combines TRBV29-1 with TRBJ2-1, with 12 bases lining up with TRBD2. V was clipped by 1 base and J by 0 bases; unmatched bases: 7. This CDR3 has 18 residues. CDR1 is SQVTM, CDR2 ANQGSEA, per germline. CDR3 in amino acids: CSVEGLAGAGSSYNEQFF. CDR3 DNA sequence: TGCAGCGTTGAAGGACTAGCGGGGGCCGGAAGCTCCTACAATGAGCAGTTCTTC.

The chain combines TRBV5-4 with TRBJ1-1, with 7 bases aligning to TRBD1. Trimming removed 0 bases from V and 0 bases from J; junction bases left unmatched: 5. The CDR3 contains 16 residues. Germline loops: CDR1 SGHNT, CDR2 YYREEE (reference sequence). CDR3 sequence reads: CASSLGRQGMNTEAFF. The CDR3 DNA sequence: TGTGCCAGCAGCTTGGGTCGACAGGGAATGAACACTGAAGCTTTCTTT. Full variable domain (missing parts from reference TRBV5-4 and TRBJ1-1): ETGVTQSPTHLIKTRGQQVTLRCSSQSGHNTVSWYQQALGQGPQFIFQYYREEENGRGNFPPRFSGLQFPNYSSELNVNALELDDSALYLCASSLGRQGMNTEAFFGQGTRLTVV.

This chain uses TRBV5-1 with TRBJ2-1, with TRBD2 identical over 8 bases. Germline loops: CDR1 SGHRS, CDR2 YFSETQ. V lost 7 bases to trimming and J lost 0 bases; unmatched junction nucleotides: 6. This CDR3 has 15 residues. CDR3 DNA: TGCGCCAGCGCGGGAGGCACTAGCTCCTACAATGAGCAGTTCTTC. Its translation: CASAGGTSSYNEQFF.

This sequence joins TRBV6-5 and TRBJ1-2, with 7 bases identical to TRBD1. V lost 5 bases, J lost 5 bases, and 5 bases stayed unmatched. This CDR3 has 13 amino acids. Per the germline V gene, CDR1 is MNHEY and CDR2 is SVGAGI. The CDR3 DNA reads as TGTGCCAGCAGTCCCGGGACAGAGTATGGCTACACCTTC. Protein sequence: CASSPGTEYGYTF.

This chain uses TRBV2 with TRBJ1-1, with D possibly matching TRBD1 (5 bases). Trimming pared 4 bases from V and 5 bases from J, leaving 11 bases between. This CDR3 contains 13 residues. Germline V gives CDR1 SNHLY, CDR2 FYNNEI. CDR3 sequence (DNA): TGTGCCAGCAGTGGGTTCAGGGATACTGAAGCTTTCTTT. Residues: CASSGFRDTEAFF. The complete variable domain, with remaining parts taken from reference TRBV2 and TRBJ1-1, reads EPEVTQTPSHQVTQMGQEVILRCVPISNHLYFYWYRQILGQKVEFLVSFYNNEISEKSEIFDDQFSVERPDGSNFTLKIRSTKLEDSAMYFCASSGFRDTEAFFGQGTRLTVV.

The sample holds many counts of this clone. This chain joins TRBV7-9 and TRBJ1-1; a possible D gene is TRBD1 (5 bases). Trimming shortened V by 1 base and J by 3 bases, and 6 bases separated the two germline ends. The CDR3 is made up of 13 amino acids. Germline V gene sequence: CDR1 SEHNR, CDR2 FQNEAQ (reference sequence). CDR3 bases: TGTGCCAGCAGCTTAGGACAGTACACTGAAGCTTTCTTT. Protein sequence: CASSLGQYTEAFF.

This clone has a handful of counts. The rearrangement joins TRBV6-1 to TRBJ2-7, with 7 bases aligning to TRBD1. CDR1 MNHNS and CDR2 SASEGT come from the germline V gene. The CDR3 runs 15 residues. V lost 2 bases and J lost 3; bases outside the gene matches: 7. The CDR3 sequence is CASSERDSGSYEQYF. The CDR3 coding sequence is TGTGCCAGCAGTGAAAGGGACAGCGGTAGCTACGAGCAGTACTTC.

The V gene is TRBV19, the J gene TRBJ1-1; 7 nucleotides match TRBD1. Trimming removed 5 bases from V and 7 bases from J; junction bases left unmatched: 1. CDR3 length: 11 residues. Germline V gene lookup returns CDR1 LNHDA and CDR2 SQIVND (reference sequence). CDR3: CASSRDSEAFF. As DNA, the CDR3 is TGTGCCAGTAGTCGGGACAGTGAAGCTTTCTTT.

The V call is TRBV5-1, the J call TRBJ2-7, with D tentatively TRBD1 (5 bases). Germline assignment: CDR1 SGHRS and CDR2 YFSETQ. Between the trimmed V and J ends, which lost 1 base and 1 base, there was a span of 9 bases. The CDR3 is 14 residues long. The CDR3 sequence is CASSLLGESYEQYF. CDR3 coding DNA: TGCGCCAGCAGCTTGCTAGGGGAATCCTACGAGCAGTACTTC.

This chain uses TRBV7-2 with TRBJ2-3; D perhaps matches TRBD1 (7 bases). The V and J ends lost 0 bases and 3 bases respectively, with 13 bases between them. The length of the CDR3 is 16 residues. Looked up from germline, CDR1 is SGHTA and CDR2 is FQGNSA. The CDR3 nucleotides read TGTGCCAGCAGCTTAGCTGGGTCAGGGGGGACAGATACGCAGTATTTT. This sequence encodes CASSLAGSGGTDTQYF. The full variable domain, completed using reference TRBV7-2 and TRBJ2-3, is GAGVSQSPSNKVTEKGKDVELRCDPISGHTALYWYRQSLGQGLEFLIYFQGNSAPDKSGLPSDRFSAERTGGSVSTLTIQRTQQEDSAVYLCASSLAGSGGTDTQYFGPGTRLTVL.

This chain links TRBV19 with TRBJ2-4; TRBD1 matches at 8 bases. CDR1 is LNHDA and CDR2 is SQIVND in the germline V gene (reference sequence). The CDR3 consists of 15 residues. With V trimmed by 7 bases and J by 8 bases, 13 bases remained unmatched. The CDR3 coding sequence is TGTGCCAGTAACGAACGAAGGACAGGGAAGGACATTCAGTACTTC. Protein: CASNERRTGKDIQYF.